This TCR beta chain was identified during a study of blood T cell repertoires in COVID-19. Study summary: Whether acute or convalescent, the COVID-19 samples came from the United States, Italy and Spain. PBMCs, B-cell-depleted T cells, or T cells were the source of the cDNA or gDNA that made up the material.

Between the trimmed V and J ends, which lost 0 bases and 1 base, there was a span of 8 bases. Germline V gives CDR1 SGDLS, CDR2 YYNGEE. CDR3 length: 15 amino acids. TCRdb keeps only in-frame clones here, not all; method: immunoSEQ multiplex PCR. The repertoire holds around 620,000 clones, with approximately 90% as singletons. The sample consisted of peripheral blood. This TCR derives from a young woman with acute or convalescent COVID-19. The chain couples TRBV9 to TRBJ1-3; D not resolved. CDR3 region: CASSVDTGSGNTIYF. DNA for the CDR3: TGTGCCAGCAGCGTAGACACGGGGTCTGGAAACACCATATATTTT. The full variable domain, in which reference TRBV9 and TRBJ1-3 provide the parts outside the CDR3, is DSGVTQTPKHLITATGQRVTLRCSPRSGDLSVYWYQQSLDQGLQFLIQYYNGEERAKGNILERFSAQQFPDLHSELNLSSLELGDSALYFCASSVDTGSGNTIYFGEGSWLTVV.